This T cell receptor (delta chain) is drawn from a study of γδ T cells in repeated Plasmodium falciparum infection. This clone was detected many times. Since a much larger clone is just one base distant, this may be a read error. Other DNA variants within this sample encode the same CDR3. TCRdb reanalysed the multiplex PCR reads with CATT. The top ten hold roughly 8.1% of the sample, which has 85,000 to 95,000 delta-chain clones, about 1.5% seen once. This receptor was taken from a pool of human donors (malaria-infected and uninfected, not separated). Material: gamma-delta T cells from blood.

CDR3 loop: CACDTSFLPTSRWGIRTDKLIF. The DNA for the CDR3 is TGTGCCTGTGACACCTCCTTCCTTCCTACCTCGCGCTGGGGGATAAGGACCGATAAGCTCATCTTT. The V gene call reads TRDV2; no J gene was called; the table gives TRDD3 as D, unverified against the DNA. Germline CDR1 GEAIGNYY, CDR2 EKD. The CDR3 runs to 22 residues.